Listed here are 27 T cell receptor beta chains from one sample, sequenced in a study of shared clonotypes between healthy human individuals. Produced via immunoSEQ multiplex PCR; TCRdb's table is partial and in-frame only. The profile shows approximately 1.4 million clones, around 98% of them singletons. Sequencing was done on a sample of naive CD4+ T cells sorted from blood. The subset here: CD45RA+ positively selected. These receptors were taken from a man younger than 45 in good health.

Remarks on this clone: Other DNA sequences in this sample translate to the same CDR3. The chain joins TRBV14 to TRBJ1-1; 11 nucleotides align to TRBD1. The J segment lost 4 bases and the V segment lost 4 bases, leaving 5 bases of the junction unmatched. The CDR3 runs to 15 residues. Germline CDR1 is SGHDN and CDR2 is FVKESK. CDR3 sequence (DNA): TGTGCCAGCAGCCGTCGGACAGGGGGCTTCACTGAAGCTTTCTTT. It encodes CASSRRTGGFTEAFF.

On this clone: A junction boundary mismatches the germline segment, possibly from a read error. J is TRBJ2-1 and V is TRBV28; D perhaps matches TRBD2 (6 bases). CDR3 length equals 15 residues. Germline V gives CDR1 MDHEN, CDR2 SYDVKM. Written as DNA, the CDR3 is TGTGCCAGCAGTTTTGTTTCGCTAGCGACAAAACCCCAGCTCTTC. It codes for CASSFVSLATKPQLF.

V usage is TRBV18 and J usage is TRBJ2-5; D remains ambiguous. This CDR3 comprises 15 residues. Germline V gives CDR1 KGHSH, CDR2 LQKENI. The V gene lost 0 bases and the J gene lost 0 bases, with 8 bases spanning the gap. The CDR3 spells CASSPPSRNQETQYF. As DNA, the CDR3 is TGTGCCAGCTCACCACCCTCCCGGAACCAAGAGACCCAGTACTTC.

The CDR3 spells CASSILETVLNTGELFF. The CDR3 DNA sequence: TGTGCCAGTAGTATTCTGGAGACAGTCCTTAACACCGGGGAGCTGTTTTTT. This chain links TRBV19 with TRBJ2-2; D is perhaps TRBD1 (5 bases). The germline V gene has CDR1 LNHDA and CDR2 SQIVND (reference sequence). CDR3 length equals 17 residues. The V and J ends lost 3 bases and 2 bases respectively, with 16 bases between them.

The J gene is TRBJ1-1, the V gene TRBV27, with 9 bases that match TRBD1. The trim removed 6 bases at V and 3 bases at J, leaving 5 bases unmatched. CDR3 length: 14 residues. Germline values: CDR1 MNHEY, CDR2 SMNVEV (reference sequence). The chain's CDR3 is CASRRGQGDTEAFF. The CDR3 region has the DNA TGTGCCAGCAGGCGGGGACAGGGAGACACTGAAGCTTTCTTT.

The chain links TRBV18 to TRBJ1-5; no definite D call. Per the germline V gene, CDR1 is KGHSH and CDR2 is LQKENI. The CDR3 spans 14 residues. V was shortened by 3 bases and J by 4 bases, with 10 bases between the two germline ends. The CDR3: CASSPRVDNQPQHF. The CDR3 DNA sequence: TGTGCCAGCTCACCGCGGGTGGATAATCAGCCCCAGCATTTT.

V gene TRBV7-2 combines with J gene TRBJ2-1; D unclear. The germline V gene has CDR1 SGHTA and CDR2 FQGNSA. The CDR3 runs 14 residues. The V and J ends lost 5 bases and 6 bases respectively, with 14 bases between them. The CDR3 nucleotides read TGTGCCAGCAGCCCCCGAGAGGTTACCAATGAGCAGTTCTTC. Protein: CASSPREVTNEQFF.

V usage is TRBV15 and J usage is TRBJ2-4; D might be TRBD2 (6 bases). The V end lost 0 bases, the J end lost 0 bases, and 30 bases lay between the germline ends. The germline CDR1 and CDR2 sequences are LNHNV and YYDKDF (reference sequence). The CDR3 extends over 23 amino acids. CDR3 bases: TGTGCCACCAGCAGAGATGTTCCCAGGGAACTTTCCAAAGGGACTCTAGCCAAAAACATTCAGTACTTC. Amino acid sequence: CATSRDVPRELSKGTLAKNIQYF.

This rearrangement joins TRBV9 to TRBJ2-6; D possibly matches TRBD1 or TRBD2 (5 bases each). Germline V gene lookup returns CDR1 SGDLS and CDR2 YYNGEE. Deletions cut 0 bases from V and 1 base from J, with 11 bases between. This CDR3 spans 17 amino acids. CDR3 amino acids: CASSVVGTRSGANVLTF. The CDR3 bases are TGTGCCAGCAGCGTAGTGGGGACCAGATCTGGGGCCAACGTCCTGACTTTC.

The chain carries TRBV14 and TRBJ2-7, with 8 bases lining up with TRBD1. The germline V gene encodes CDR1 SGHDN and CDR2 FVKESK. V gave up 4 bases and J gave up 1 base; unmatched junction bases: 6. CDR3 length: 15 residues. CDR3: CASSRAGTGSYEQYF. The DNA for the CDR3 is TGTGCCAGCAGCCGAGCCGGGACAGGATCCTACGAGCAGTACTTC. Combining the CDR3 with reference TRBV14 and TRBJ2-7 gives the whole variable domain EAGVTQFPSHSVIEKGQTVTLRCDPISGHDNLYWYRRVMGKEIKFLLHFVKESKQDESGMPNNRFLAERTGGTYSTLKVQPAELEDSGVYFCASSRAGTGSYEQYFGPGTRLTVT.

As DNA, the CDR3 is TGTGCCAGCAGTGATGGGTTCTACGAGCAGTACTTC. As protein: CASSDGFYEQYF. The rearrangement uses TRBV6-1 and TRBJ2-7; D unclear. Germline-derived CDR1 and CDR2 are MNHNS and SASEGT. The V and J ends lost 3 bases and 3 bases respectively, with 6 bases between them. This CDR3 contains 12 residues.

The chain employs TRBV7-9 and TRBJ2-7; tentatively, D is TRBD2 (6 bases). In germline, CDR1 is SEHNR, CDR2 FQNEAQ (reference sequence). The CDR3 consists of 16 residues. Trimming took off 0 bases at V and 2 bases at J, with 14 bases between the two ends. CDR3 DNA: TGTGCCAGCAGCTTAGCGGCGGGGACGTTTACCTACGAGCAGTACTTC. Protein product: CASSLAAGTFTYEQYF.

V usage is TRBV4-3 and J usage is TRBJ2-7; tentatively, D is TRBD2 (6 bases). The CDR3 has 13 amino acids. Germline V lookup: CDR1 LGHNA, CDR2 YSLEER. Trimming pared 1 base from V and 5 bases from J, leaving 9 bases between. CDR3 nucleotide sequence: TGCGCCAGCAGCCAAGTGGAGGGGAACGAGCAGTACTTC. Encoded protein: CASSQVEGNEQYF.

The V call is TRBV5-7, the J call TRBJ1-5; D remains unclear. Being an ORF, TRBV5-7 has a function that is uncertain. CDR3 length: 13 residues. V was shortened by 2 bases and J by 2 bases, with 5 bases between the two germline ends. CDR3: CASSFRGNQPQHF. CDR3 in DNA: TGTGCCAGCAGCTTTCGTGGCAATCAGCCCCAGCATTTT.

The gene calls are TRBV5-1 and TRBJ2-2; 7 nucleotides align to TRBD1. Germline CDR1 reads SGHRS; CDR2 reads YFSETQ. This CDR3 comprises 20 residues. V shed 1 base, J shed 0 bases, and the junction held 15 bases outside the gene matches. In nucleotides, the CDR3 is TGCGCCAGCAGCTTGTTGCCGGGTGGTAGGGGGCAGGCGAACACCGGGGAGCTGTTTTTT. Translated, it gives CASSLLPGGRGQANTGELFF.

The gene calls are TRBV7-9 and TRBJ2-5, with D uncertain. The CDR3 loop spans 14 amino acids. Per the germline V gene, CDR1 is SEHNR and CDR2 is FQNEAQ (reference sequence). V lost 4 bases and J 5 bases, leaving 14 bases between the germline ends. CDR3: CASSSGHLGETQYF. DNA of the CDR3: TGTGCCAGCAGCTCTGGGCATCTCGGGGAGACCCAGTACTTC.

The chain is built from TRBV19 and TRBJ2-7; 13 nucleotides match TRBD2. CDR3 size: 15 residues. J gave up 5 bases and V 4 bases, and 5 bases lay outside the gene matches. The germline V gene has CDR1 LNHDA and CDR2 SQIVND (reference sequence). CDR3 protein: CASSTRTSGRDEQYF. The CDR3 bases are TGTGCCAGTAGTACACGGACTAGCGGGAGAGACGAGCAGTACTTC.

This chain joins TRBV5-4 and TRBJ2-7, with 9 bases lining up with TRBD1. V was pared by 0 bases and J by 0 bases, with 7 bases of the junction left unmatched. Per the germline V gene, CDR1 is SGHNT and CDR2 is YYREEE (reference sequence). The CDR3 totals 17 residues. CDR3 amino acids: CASSLGQGGSSSYEQYF. DNA of the CDR3: TGTGCCAGCAGCTTGGGACAGGGGGGATCGAGCTCCTACGAGCAGTACTTC.

The gene calls are TRBV5-1 and TRBJ2-2, with TRBD2 matching 11 bases. CDR3 length equals 15 residues. V lost 4 bases and J lost 5; bases outside the gene matches: 4. Germline CDR1 SGHRS, CDR2 YFSETQ. The CDR3 loop reads CASSGTSGRTGELFF. Here the CDR3 DNA reads TGCGCCAGCAGCGGAACTAGCGGGAGAACCGGGGAGCTGTTTTTT.

The chain employs TRBV15 and TRBJ1-2; D remains ambiguous. Deletions cut 10 bases from V and 1 base from J, with 7 bases between. Germline-derived CDR1 and CDR2 are LNHNV and YYDKDF (reference sequence). CDR3 length: 11 amino acids. The CDR3 nucleotides are TGTGCCAACGCTTTTAACTATGGCTACACCTTC. Translated, it gives CANAFNYGYTF. Together with reference TRBV15 and TRBJ1-2, the CDR3 gives the full variable domain: DAMVIQNPRYQVTQFGKPVTLSCSQTLNHNVMYWYQQKSSQAPKLLFHYYDKDFNNEADTPDNFQSRRPNTSFCFLDIRSPGLGDTAMYLCANAFNYGYTFGSGTRLTVV.

The J gene is TRBJ2-3, the V gene TRBV4-1; no clear D. CDR3 length: 14 residues. Trimming removed 3 bases from V and 0 bases from J, with 7 bases in between. The V gene's germline CDR1 is MGHRA and CDR2 YSYEKL. CDR3 coding DNA: TGCGCCAGCAGCCAGGTTCCTAGCACAGATACGCAGTATTTT. Amino acid sequence: CASSQVPSTDTQYF.

This clone was seen once. The rearrangement links TRBV30 to TRBJ2-5; 8 bases map to TRBD1. From germline, CDR1 is GTSNPN and CDR2 SVGIG (reference sequence). Trimming cost V 2 bases and J 5 bases; bases outside gene matches: 7. The CDR3 contains 14 residues. The CDR3 region has the DNA TGTGCCTGGAGTAGACAGGGGATTGCCGAGACCCAGTACTTC. Residues: CAWSRQGIAETQYF.

The V gene is TRBV5-1, the J gene TRBJ2-1, with 10 positions matching TRBD2. This CDR3 has 14 amino acids. V lost 0 bases, J lost 9 bases, and 3 bases stayed unmatched. Germline loops: CDR1 SGHRS, CDR2 YFSETQ. The CDR3 DNA follows: TGCGCCAGCAGCTTGGTCCTAGCGGGAGCTGAGCAGTTCTTC. Translation gives CASSLVLAGAEQFF.

This sequence joins TRBV27 and TRBJ1-4; no definite D call. With 8 bases removed from V and 9 bases from J, the gap between germline ends came to 19 bases. The CDR3 extends over 14 amino acids. Germline CDR1 and CDR2: MNHEY and SMNVEV (reference sequence). CDR3: CASGRRPSPQKLFF. CDR3 coding DNA: TGTGCCAGCGGAAGAAGGCCATCACCTCAAAAACTGTTTTTT. Looking up the rest from reference TRBV27 and TRBJ1-4 gives the full variable domain: EAQVTQNPRYLITVTGKKLTVTCSQNMNHEYMSWYRQDPGLGLRQIYYSMNVEVTDKGDVPEGYKVSRKEKRNFPLILESPSPNQTSLYFCASGRRPSPQKLFFGSGTQLSVL.

The chain has TRBV5-6 and TRBJ2-7, with D maybe TRBD2 (6 bases). V gave up 4 bases and J gave up 4 bases, with 15 bases separating them. Per germline, CDR1 SGHDT and CDR2 YYEEEE. CDR3 size: 14 residues. The CDR3 DNA sequence: TGTGCCAGCAGCAAAGGAGGACTACCTTACGAGCAGTACTTC. It translates to CASSKGGLPYEQYF.

This clone has only one observation. V is TRBV29-1 and J is TRBJ2-2; D remains unclear. V gave up 4 bases and J gave up 6 bases, with 12 bases separating them. Per the germline V gene, CDR1 is SQVTM and CDR2 is ANQGSEA. The CDR3 has 13 amino acids. The CDR3 DNA reads as TGCAGCGTTGGCAAATCAGTCTCCGGGGAGCTGTTTTTT. Translated: CSVGKSVSGELFF.

The rearrangement joins TRBV7-2 to TRBJ2-7; either TRBD1 or TRBD2 may supply D (5 bases each). CDR1 is SGHTA, CDR2 FQGNSA, per germline. V was pared by 4 bases and J by 4 bases, with 8 bases between. This CDR3 is 12 amino acids long. CDR3 sequence (DNA): TGTGCCAGCAGCTACGAGGGGTACGAGCAGTACTTC. It is translated as CASSYEGYEQYF.